This paragraph reports one T cell receptor beta chain. The antigen is undetermined. These data are taken from a study of T cells in localized non-small cell lung cancer. Findings and caveats of the study: Across samples, adjacent lung featured a median roughly 56 of the top 100 tumor clones. Clonality of T cells reached its maximum in uninvolved adjacent lung, surpassing tumor. In the blood, greater T cell density corresponded to longer overall survival.

Sequenced by immunoSEQ multiplex PCR; TCRdb stores in-frame clones only, minus some. Seen here are 75,000 to 85,000 clones, around 82% observed once, and the top ten hold approximately 9.6%. The V end lost 2 bases, the J end lost 4 bases, and 16 bases lay between the germline ends. This CDR3 region has 16 residues. Germline V CDR1 and CDR2: MNHNY, SVGAGI (reference sequence). The chain is built from TRBV6-6 and TRBJ2-3; D possibly corresponds to TRBD1 (6 bases). The sample here was peripheral blood, taken before any cancer treatment. The TCR sequence derives from a female donor older than 55 with stage I lung adenocarcinoma. The CDR3 sequence is CASSYPELQGSDTQYF. CDR3 DNA sequence: TGTGCCAGCAGTTACCCGGAGTTACAGGGATCAGATACGCAGTATTTT.